The 7 T cell receptor beta chains below all came from one sample that was sequenced in a study of human T cells and chemical hapten exposure. TCRdb fed the RACE reads into MiXCR, producing one record per CDR3 protein. Of just over 70,000 distinct CDR3 sequences in the sample, 8.5% to 14% were seen once. Time point specified: patch test 3, about 24 weeks after DPC sensitization. Indicated treatment: therapeutic diphenylcyclopropenone sensitization with weekly scalp DPC. This specimen was whole blood, taken in connection with sensitization to the hapten diphenylcyclopropenone (DPC). The receptors were gathered from a woman in her forties or fifties with alopecia areata. Some clones in this sample may be carry-over from other donors' samples.

This clonotype was counted many times. The chain links TRBV3-1 to TRBJ2-5, with 7 positions matching TRBD2. Germline V gene lookup returns CDR1 LGHDT and CDR2 YNNKEL (reference sequence). The J segment lost 1 base and the V segment lost 3 bases, leaving 11 bases of the junction unmatched. This CDR3 comprises 17 residues. This CDR3 is CASSQSWVAGSQETQYF. The DNA for the CDR3 is TGTGCCAGCAGCCAGAGTTGGGTAGCGGGTTCCCAAGAGACCCAGTACTTC.

This clonotype came up many times. The chain uses TRBV3-1 and TRBJ1-1, with D unclear. Trimming removed 3 bases at V and 3 bases at J, with 11 bases between. Looked up from germline, CDR1 is LGHDT and CDR2 is YNNKEL (reference sequence). The CDR3 contains 14 residues. Here the CDR3 DNA reads TGTGCCAGCAGCCAGGGGTACAAGGACACTGAAGCTTTCTTT. It codes for CASSQGYKDTEAFF.

This clonotype came up many times. J is TRBJ2-5 and V is TRBV6-5, with D possibly being TRBD2 (6 bases). This CDR3 is built from 14 residues. From germline, CDR1 is MNHEY and CDR2 SVGAGI. The V end was cut by 6 bases, the J end by 7 bases, with 18 bases between. The CDR3 loop is CASRRGPTGATQYF. CDR3 sequence (DNA): TGTGCCAGCAGGCGGGGCCCCACGGGCGCGACCCAGTACTTC.

This chain links TRBV29-1 with TRBJ2-3; TRBD1 agrees at 7 bases. Germline V CDR1 and CDR2: SQVTM, ANQGSEA. The CDR3 loop spans 10 amino acids. Trimming took 7 bases from V and 9 from J; bases not matched to a gene: 4. The DNA for the CDR3 is TGCAGCGGGACAGGTTTCACGCAGTATTTT. Its protein is CSGTGFTQYF.

Only a few counts were recorded for this clonotype. The V gene is TRBV25-1, the J gene TRBJ2-6; D remains ambiguous. V lost 4 bases to trimming and J lost 3 bases, with 7 bases between them. The length of the CDR3 is 14 residues. Per the germline V gene, CDR1 is MGHDK and CDR2 is SYGVNS. CDR3 coding DNA: TGTGCCAGCAGTGTCCCGATTGGGGCCAACGTCCTGACTTTC. Protein sequence: CASSVPIGANVLTF. The full variable domain, rest sourced from reference TRBV25-1 and TRBJ2-6, is EADIYQTPRYLVIGTGKKITLECSQTMGHDKMYWYQQDPGMELHLIHYSYGVNSTEKGDLSSESTVSRIRTEHFPLTLESARPSHTSQYLCASSVPIGANVLTFGAGSRLTVL.

The chain links TRBV7-8 to TRBJ2-2; either TRBD1 or TRBD2 may fit D (5 bases each). CDR3 length: 15 residues. V was cut by 6 bases and J by 5 bases, with 16 bases left in between. The germline CDR1 and CDR2 sequences are SGHVS and FQNEAQ. Here the CDR3 DNA reads TGTGCCAGCAGTACATGGTGGGGGACGACCGGGGAGCTGTTTTTT. Translation: CASSTWWGTTGELFF. The full variable domain, completed using reference TRBV7-8 and TRBJ2-2, is GAGVSQSPRYKVAKRGQDVALRCDPISGHVSLFWYQQALGQGPEFLTYFQNEAQLDKSGLPSDRFFAERPEGSVSTLKIQRTQQEDSAVYLCASSTWWGTTGELFFGEGSRLTVL.

This clonotype was counted a few times. This rearrangement joins TRBV29-1 to TRBJ2-1; D tentatively reads TRBD1 or TRBD2 (5 bases each). The germline gives CDR1 SQVTM, CDR2 ANQGSEA. The CDR3 covers 14 residues. Between the trimmed V and J ends, which lost 3 bases and 5 bases, there was a span of 14 bases. CDR3 residues: CSVEGRYSHNEQFF. CDR3 nucleotides: TGCAGCGTTGAGGGACGTTATTCGCACAATGAGCAGTTCTTC.